A selection of T cell receptor beta chains follows, all from one sample in a study of T cell changes during pregnancy in multiple sclerosis. Assay: immunoSEQ multiplex PCR; the TCRdb copy retains only in-frame clones and omits some. The sample lists roughly 79,000 clones, about 94% seen once, with approximately 0.79% in the top ten. The sequencing here drew on peripheral blood, taken in the second trimester of pregnancy. The origin of the receptors is a female donor in good health, enrolled as a control in a pregnancy study. CDR3s leave out the opening cysteine and the closing phenylalanine or tryptophan. Clone size is stated in some rows and not others, as once, few, many or a class when expanded.

TRBV6-4	13	NA	TRBJ1-2	ASRAGPLGPYGYT
TRBV9	14	NA	TRBJ2-1	ASSGPQRGGYNEQF
TRBV7-9	11	few	TRBJ2-4	ASSLERLGVQY
TRBV6-6	11	NA	TRBJ1-1	ASSYRGLAEAF
TRBV7-3	11	once	TRBJ1-1	ASSLNKNTEAF
TRBV18	14	NA	TRBJ1-6	ASSPLSGINNSPLH
TRBV7-2	11	NA	TRBJ2-1	ASSWHRENEQF
TRBV7-9	12	once	TRBJ2-6	ASSFPSGANVLT
TRBV7-2	13	NA	TRBJ2-3	ASSLDSGSTDTQY
TRBV6-5	11	NA	TRBJ1-1	ASSYDRKRKAF
TRBV6-5	13	NA	TRBJ1-5	ASSVGTFSNQPQH
TRBV6-6	10	NA	TRBJ1-1	ASSYGRDEAF
TRBV29-1	12	once	TRBJ2-3	SVRGQGSTDTQY
TRBV30	13	NA	TRBJ1-2	AWSALGGDTGGYT
TRBV30	10	NA	TRBJ2-1	AVGTGLNEQF
TRBV5-4	14	NA	TRBJ2-7	ASSRARGGLPGEQY